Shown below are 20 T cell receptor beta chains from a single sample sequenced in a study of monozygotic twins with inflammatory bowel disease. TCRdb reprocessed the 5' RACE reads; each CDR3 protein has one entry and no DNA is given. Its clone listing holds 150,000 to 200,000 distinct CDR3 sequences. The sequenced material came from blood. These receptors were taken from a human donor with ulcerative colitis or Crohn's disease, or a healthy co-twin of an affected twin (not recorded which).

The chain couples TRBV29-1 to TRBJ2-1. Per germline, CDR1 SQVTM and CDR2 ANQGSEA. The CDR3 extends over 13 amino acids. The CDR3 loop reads CSVEYPDYNEQFF.

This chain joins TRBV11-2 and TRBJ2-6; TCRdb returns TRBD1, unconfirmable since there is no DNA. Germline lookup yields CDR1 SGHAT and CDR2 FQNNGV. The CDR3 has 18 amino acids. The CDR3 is CASSSRGGAETGANVLTF.

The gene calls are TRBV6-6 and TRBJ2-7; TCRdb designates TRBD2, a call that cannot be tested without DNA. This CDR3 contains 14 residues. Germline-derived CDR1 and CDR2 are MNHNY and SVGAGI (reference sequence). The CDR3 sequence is CASSGWGVSYEQYF.

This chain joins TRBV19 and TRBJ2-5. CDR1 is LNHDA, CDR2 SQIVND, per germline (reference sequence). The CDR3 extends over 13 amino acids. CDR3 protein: CASSSDSWETQYF. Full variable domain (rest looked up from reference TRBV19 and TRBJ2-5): DGGITQSPKYLFRKEGQNVTLSCEQNLNHDAMYWYRQDPGQGLRLIYYSQIVNDFQKGDIAEGYSVSREKKESFPLTVTSAQKNPTAFYLCASSSDSWETQYFGPGTRLLVL.

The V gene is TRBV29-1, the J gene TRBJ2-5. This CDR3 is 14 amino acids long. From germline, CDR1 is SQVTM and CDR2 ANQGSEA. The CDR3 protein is CSVDDRPRKETQYF.

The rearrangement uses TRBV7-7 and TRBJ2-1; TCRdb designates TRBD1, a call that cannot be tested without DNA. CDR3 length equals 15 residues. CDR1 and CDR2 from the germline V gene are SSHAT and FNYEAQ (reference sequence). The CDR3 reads CASSPRSGGRNEQFF.

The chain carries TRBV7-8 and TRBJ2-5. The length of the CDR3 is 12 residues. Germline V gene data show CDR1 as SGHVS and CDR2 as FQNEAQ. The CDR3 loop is CASSLDVETQYF.

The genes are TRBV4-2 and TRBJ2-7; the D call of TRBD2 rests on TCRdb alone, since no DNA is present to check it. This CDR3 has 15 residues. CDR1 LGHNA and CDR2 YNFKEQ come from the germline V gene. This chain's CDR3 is CTSSPRTSGVYEQYF.

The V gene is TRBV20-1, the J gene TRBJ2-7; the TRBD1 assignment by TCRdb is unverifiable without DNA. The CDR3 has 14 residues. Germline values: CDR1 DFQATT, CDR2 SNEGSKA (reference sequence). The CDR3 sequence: CSPRTGGLPYEQYF.

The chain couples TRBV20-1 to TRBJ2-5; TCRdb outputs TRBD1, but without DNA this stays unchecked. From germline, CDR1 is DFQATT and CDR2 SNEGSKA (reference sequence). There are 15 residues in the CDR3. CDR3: CSASPAGRAWETQYF.

Here the CDR3 reads CASSGTVTYEQYF. The J gene is TRBJ2-7, the V gene TRBV5-6; without DNA, the TCRdb call of TRBD1 cannot be checked. This CDR3 comprises 13 residues. Germline-derived CDR1 and CDR2 are SGHDT and YYEEEE.

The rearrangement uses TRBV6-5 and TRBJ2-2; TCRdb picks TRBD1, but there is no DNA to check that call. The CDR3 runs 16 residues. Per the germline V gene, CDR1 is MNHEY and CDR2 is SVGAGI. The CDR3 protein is CASSYQGTPGAGELFF.

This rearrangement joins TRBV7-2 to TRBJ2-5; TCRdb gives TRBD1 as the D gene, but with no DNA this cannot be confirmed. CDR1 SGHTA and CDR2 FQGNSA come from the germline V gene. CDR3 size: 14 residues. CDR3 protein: CASSPRTGQETQYF.

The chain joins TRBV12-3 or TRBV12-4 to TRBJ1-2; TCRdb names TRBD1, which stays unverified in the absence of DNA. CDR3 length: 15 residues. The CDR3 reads CASSLQSQGALGYTF.

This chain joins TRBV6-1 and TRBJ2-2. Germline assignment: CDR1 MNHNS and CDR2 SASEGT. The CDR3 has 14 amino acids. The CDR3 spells CASSESVDTGELFF.

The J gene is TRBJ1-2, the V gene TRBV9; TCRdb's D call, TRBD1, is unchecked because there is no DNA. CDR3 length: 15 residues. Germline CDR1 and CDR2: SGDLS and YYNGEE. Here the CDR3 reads CASSVDRTGNDGYTF.

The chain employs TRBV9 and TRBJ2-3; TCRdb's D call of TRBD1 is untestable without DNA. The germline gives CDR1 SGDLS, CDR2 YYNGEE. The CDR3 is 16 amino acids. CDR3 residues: CASSEGSGLSTDTQYF.

CDR3 sequence reads: CASSSPGLAGGLTDTQYF. The V gene is TRBV27, the J gene TRBJ2-3; with no DNA, the TCRdb D assignment of TRBD2 cannot be verified. Germline V gene sequence: CDR1 MNHEY, CDR2 SMNVEV (reference sequence). This CDR3 is 18 amino acids long.

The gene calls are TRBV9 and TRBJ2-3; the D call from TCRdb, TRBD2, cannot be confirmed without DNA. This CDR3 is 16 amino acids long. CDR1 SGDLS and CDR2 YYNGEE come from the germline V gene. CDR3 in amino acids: CASSVEAGENTDTQYF.

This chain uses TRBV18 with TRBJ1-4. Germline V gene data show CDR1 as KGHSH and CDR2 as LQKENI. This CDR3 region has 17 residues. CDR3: CASSPQGGPATNEKLFF.